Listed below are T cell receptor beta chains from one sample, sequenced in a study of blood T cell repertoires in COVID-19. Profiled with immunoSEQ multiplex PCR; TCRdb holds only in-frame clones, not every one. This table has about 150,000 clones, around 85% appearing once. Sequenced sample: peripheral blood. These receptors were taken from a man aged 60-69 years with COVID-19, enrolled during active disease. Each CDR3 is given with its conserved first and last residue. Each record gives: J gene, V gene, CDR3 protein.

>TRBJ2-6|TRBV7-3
CASSQQSSGANVLTF
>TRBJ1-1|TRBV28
CASSAPLGRRGTLNTEAFF
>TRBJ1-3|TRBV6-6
CASSVPRGDSGNTIYF
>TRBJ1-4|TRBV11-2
CASSSGQGVKEKLFF
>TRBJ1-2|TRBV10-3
CAIRERGTEGANYGYTF
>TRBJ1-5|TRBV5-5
CASSIRTGSNQPQHF
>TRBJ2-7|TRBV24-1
CATSDPRRNHEQYF
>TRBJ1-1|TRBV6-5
CASRRDRNTEAFF
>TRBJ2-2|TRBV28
CASSLSIWGEIGELFF
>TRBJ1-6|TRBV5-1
CASRPVDSPYNSPLHF
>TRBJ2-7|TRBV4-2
CASSRAGLGYEQYF
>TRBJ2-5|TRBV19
CASSIWGQPKEKTQYF
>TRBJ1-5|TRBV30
CAWAAGDRAPQHF
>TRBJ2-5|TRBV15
CATSRDRGPVETQYF
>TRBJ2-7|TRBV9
CASSVGQGQYEQYF
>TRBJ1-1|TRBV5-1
CASSGGGLVNTEAFF
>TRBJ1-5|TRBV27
CASEEDRGLNQPQHF
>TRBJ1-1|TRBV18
CASSIGQMNTEAFF
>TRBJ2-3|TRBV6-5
CASSYAGQGTDTQYF
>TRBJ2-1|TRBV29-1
CSGWGTSGGNEQFF
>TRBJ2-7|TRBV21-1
CASSKEGNRLAYEQYF
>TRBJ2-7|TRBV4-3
CASSQGPGGTGDEQYF
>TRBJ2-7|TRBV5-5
CASSLQDSYEQYF
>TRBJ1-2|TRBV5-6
CASSLFISGGWSGYTF
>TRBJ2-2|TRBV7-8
CASSRRRVYGSNTGELFF
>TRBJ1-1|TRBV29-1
CSVTAMNTEAFF
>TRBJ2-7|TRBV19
CASSIRDSTYEQYF
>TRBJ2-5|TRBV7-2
CASSLGGQQETQYF
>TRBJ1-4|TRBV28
CASSFSGVGTNEKLFF
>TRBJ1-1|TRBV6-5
CASSRRGTTNTEAFF
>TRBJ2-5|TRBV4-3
CASSQESGVETQYF
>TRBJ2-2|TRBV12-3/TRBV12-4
CASSLGETGELFF
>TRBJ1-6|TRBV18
CASSSDLGTNNSPLHF
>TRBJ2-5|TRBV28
CASSFGAQETQYF
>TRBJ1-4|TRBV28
CASSLAGSTNEKLFF